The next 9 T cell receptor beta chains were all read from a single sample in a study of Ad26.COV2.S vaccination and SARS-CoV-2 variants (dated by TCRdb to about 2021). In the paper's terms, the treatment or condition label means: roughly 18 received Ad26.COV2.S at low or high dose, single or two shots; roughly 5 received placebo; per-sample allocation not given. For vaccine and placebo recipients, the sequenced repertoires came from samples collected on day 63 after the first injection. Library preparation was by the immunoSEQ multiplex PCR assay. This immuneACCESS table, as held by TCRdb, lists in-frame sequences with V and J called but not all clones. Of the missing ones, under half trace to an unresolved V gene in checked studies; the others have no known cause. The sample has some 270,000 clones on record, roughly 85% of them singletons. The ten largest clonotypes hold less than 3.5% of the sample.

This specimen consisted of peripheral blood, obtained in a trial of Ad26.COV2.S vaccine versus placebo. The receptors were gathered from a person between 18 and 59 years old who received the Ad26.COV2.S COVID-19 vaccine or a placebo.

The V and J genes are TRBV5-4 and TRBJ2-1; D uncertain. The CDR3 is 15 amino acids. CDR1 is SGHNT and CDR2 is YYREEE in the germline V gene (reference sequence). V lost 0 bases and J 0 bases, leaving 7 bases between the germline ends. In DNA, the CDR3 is TGTGCCAGCAGCTTGGTTGGGGACTCCTACAATGAGCAGTTCTTC. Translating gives CASSLVGDSYNEQFF. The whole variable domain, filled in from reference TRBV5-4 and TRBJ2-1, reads ETGVTQSPTHLIKTRGQQVTLRCSSQSGHNTVSWYQQALGQGPQFIFQYYREEENGRGNFPPRFSGLQFPNYSSELNVNALELDDSALYLCASSLVGDSYNEQFFGPGTRLTVL.

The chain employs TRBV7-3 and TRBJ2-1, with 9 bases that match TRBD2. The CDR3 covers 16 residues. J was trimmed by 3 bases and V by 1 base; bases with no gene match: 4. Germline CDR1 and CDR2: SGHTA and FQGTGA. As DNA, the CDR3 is TGTGCCAGCAGCTTAATAGCGGGGGAGGTCTACAATGAGCAGTTCTTC. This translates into CASSLIAGEVYNEQFF.

CDR3 in DNA: TGCGCCAGCAGCCAATTAGGGAGTTTTTACAATGAGCAGTTCTTC. As protein: CASSQLGSFYNEQFF. The chain is built from TRBV4-1 and TRBJ2-1, with D possibly matching TRBD2 (5 bases). The CDR3 has 15 amino acids. Trimming took off 2 bases at V and 4 bases at J, with 12 bases between the two ends. The V gene's germline CDR1 is MGHRA and CDR2 YSYEKL.

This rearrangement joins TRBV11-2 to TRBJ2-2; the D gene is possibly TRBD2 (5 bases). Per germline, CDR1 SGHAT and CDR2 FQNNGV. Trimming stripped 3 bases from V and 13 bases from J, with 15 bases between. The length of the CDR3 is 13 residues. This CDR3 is CASSFNDRGLLFF. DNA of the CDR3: TGTGCCAGCAGCTTTAACGACCGAGGGTTGCTGTTTTTT.

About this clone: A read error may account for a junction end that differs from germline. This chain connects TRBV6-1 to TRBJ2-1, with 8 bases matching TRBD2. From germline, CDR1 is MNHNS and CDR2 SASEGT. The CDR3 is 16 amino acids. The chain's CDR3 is CASREAGDLSYNEQFF. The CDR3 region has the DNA TGTGCCAGCAGGGAAGCGGGGGACCTCTCCTACAATGAGCAGTTCTTC.

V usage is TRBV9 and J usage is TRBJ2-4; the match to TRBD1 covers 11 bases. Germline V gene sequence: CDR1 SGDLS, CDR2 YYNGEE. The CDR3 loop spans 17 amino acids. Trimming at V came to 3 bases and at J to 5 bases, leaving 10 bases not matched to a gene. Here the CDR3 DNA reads TGTGCCAGCAGCGCCCGGGACAGGGGGTTATTCGAAAACATTCAGTACTTC. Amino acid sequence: CASSARDRGLFENIQYF.

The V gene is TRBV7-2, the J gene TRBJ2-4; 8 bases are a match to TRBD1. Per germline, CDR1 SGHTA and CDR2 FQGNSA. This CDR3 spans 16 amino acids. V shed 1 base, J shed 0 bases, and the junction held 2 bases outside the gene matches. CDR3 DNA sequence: TGTGCCAGCAGCTTAGGACAGGGGCTAGCCAAAAACATTCAGTACTTC. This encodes CASSLGQGLAKNIQYF.

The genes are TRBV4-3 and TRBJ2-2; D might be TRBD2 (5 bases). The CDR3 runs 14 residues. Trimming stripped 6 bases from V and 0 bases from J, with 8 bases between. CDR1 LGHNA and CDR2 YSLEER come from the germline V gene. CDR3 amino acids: CASRPGTNTGELFF. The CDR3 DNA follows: TGCGCCAGCAGGCCCGGGACGAACACCGGGGAGCTGTTTTTT.

Written as DNA, the CDR3 is TGTGCCAGCAGTTACGGGACTAGCGGATGGAATGAGCAGTTCTTC. As protein: CASSYGTSGWNEQFF. V usage is TRBV6-2 or TRBV6-3 and J usage is TRBJ2-1; 11 bases agree with TRBD2. CDR3 size: 15 residues. Trimming cost V 2 bases and J 7 bases; bases outside gene matches: 4. From germline, CDR1 is MNHEY and CDR2 SVGEGT.